This passage covers 10 T cell receptor beta chains from one sample sequenced in a study of cytomegalovirus exposure and HLA in healthy donors. PCR employed 60 Vbeta and 13 Jbeta primers. TCRdb keeps only in-frame clones here, not all; method: immunoSEQ multiplex PCR. Its table records about 170,000 clones. The sample consisted of PBMCs. Receptors originate from a woman aged 18-30 years in good health and CMV-seropositive.

J is TRBJ2-2 and V is TRBV5-1, with TRBD1 identical over 8 bases. Trimming removed 0 bases from V and 3 bases from J; junction bases left unmatched: 4. There are 16 residues in the CDR3. Germline lookup yields CDR1 SGHRS and CDR2 YFSETQ. CDR3 in amino acids: CASSLDGQGHTGELFF. The CDR3 region has the DNA TGCGCCAGCAGCTTGGATGGACAGGGCCACACCGGGGAGCTGTTTTTT.

The chain uses TRBV6-5 and TRBJ1-1; D is unresolved. CDR3 length equals 11 residues. The germline gives CDR1 MNHEY, CDR2 SVGAGI. Trimming took off 6 bases at V and 5 bases at J, with 7 bases between the two ends. CDR3 nucleotides: TGTGCCAGCAGGGGGAGGACTGAAGCTTTCTTT. It specifies CASRGRTEAFF.

The V gene is TRBV19, the J gene TRBJ1-5; 7 bases map to TRBD1. V was clipped by 4 bases and J by 4 bases; unmatched bases: 13. This CDR3 contains 17 residues. Germline CDR1 is LNHDA and CDR2 is SQIVND (reference sequence). The CDR3: CASSTRGGGGQNQPQHF. The CDR3, as DNA: TGTGCCAGTAGTACCCGCGGTGGAGGGGGCCAGAATCAGCCCCAGCATTTT.

The chain is built from TRBV5-1 and TRBJ2-7; the match to TRBD2 covers 8 bases. There are 15 residues in the CDR3. With V trimmed by 7 bases and J by 2 bases, 11 bases remained unmatched. Germline CDR1 and CDR2: SGHRS and YFSETQ. In DNA, the CDR3 is TGCGCCAGCCACCTCGGGGGGGGCCGAGCCTACGAGCAGTACTTC. It yields the protein CASHLGGGRAYEQYF. Full variable domain (outside the CDR3, taken from reference TRBV5-1 and TRBJ2-7): KAGVTQTPRYLIKTRGQQVTLSCSPISGHRSVSWYQQTPGQGLQFLFEYFSETQRNKGNFPGRFSGRQFSNSRSEMNVSTLELGDSALYLCASHLGGGRAYEQYFGPGTRLTVT.

Here the CDR3 reads CASSLVQENTEAFF. DNA for the CDR3: TGTGCCAGCAGTTTAGTCCAGGAGAACACTGAAGCTTTCTTT. The chain combines TRBV27 with TRBJ1-1; no definite D call. The CDR3 loop spans 14 amino acids. Germline-derived CDR1 and CDR2 are MNHEY and SMNVEV (reference sequence). Trimming left V 2 bases short and J 1 base short, with 8 bases between.

The chain joins TRBV18 to TRBJ2-7; 8 bases fit TRBD1. The CDR3 covers 15 residues. Germline V gene data show CDR1 as KGHSH and CDR2 as LQKENI. The trim removed 4 bases at V and 5 bases at J, leaving 10 bases unmatched. CDR3 DNA: TGTGCCAGCTCACTTAACAGGGGGAGCGTGAACGAGCAGTACTTC. Amino acid sequence: CASSLNRGSVNEQYF.

The chain has TRBV29-1 and TRBJ2-7; 9 bases map to TRBD1. This CDR3 is built from 13 residues. In germline, CDR1 is SQVTM, CDR2 ANQGSEA. Trimming took 1 base from V and 5 from J; bases not matched to a gene: 3. CDR3 in amino acids: CSVEGDRENEQYF. In DNA form, the CDR3 reads TGCAGCGTTGAAGGGGACAGGGAAAACGAGCAGTACTTC.

This sequence joins TRBV10-1 and TRBJ1-1; tentative D call: TRBD1 (5 bases). The CDR3 runs to 15 residues. The V end lost 7 bases, the J end lost 4 bases, and 19 bases lay between the germline ends. Germline CDR1 is WNHNN and CDR2 is SYGVQD (reference sequence). This CDR3 reads CASTTRTLWGTEAFF. The CDR3 DNA follows: TGCGCCAGCACCACCAGGACACTCTGGGGCACTGAAGCTTTCTTT.

The chain joins TRBV11-3 to TRBJ2-3, with D possibly matching TRBD1 (6 bases). This CDR3 comprises 14 residues. Germline CDR1 and CDR2: SGHNT and YENEEA. V was shortened by 3 bases and J by 5 bases, with 12 bases between the two germline ends. CDR3 sequence (DNA): TGTGCCAGCAGCTTTACAGGGTTAGGAGATACGCAGTATTTT. This translates into CASSFTGLGDTQYF.

The gene calls are TRBV2 and TRBJ2-7; TRBD1 matches 10 bases. This CDR3 is 16 amino acids long. The V segment lost 7 bases and the J segment 7 bases; nucleotides outside the gene matches: 16. CDR1 is SNHLY and CDR2 is FYNNEI in the germline V gene. The CDR3 is CASTGGPGQGFEEQYF. The CDR3, as DNA: TGTGCCAGCACTGGGGGACCGGGACAGGGGTTCGAAGAGCAGTACTTC.